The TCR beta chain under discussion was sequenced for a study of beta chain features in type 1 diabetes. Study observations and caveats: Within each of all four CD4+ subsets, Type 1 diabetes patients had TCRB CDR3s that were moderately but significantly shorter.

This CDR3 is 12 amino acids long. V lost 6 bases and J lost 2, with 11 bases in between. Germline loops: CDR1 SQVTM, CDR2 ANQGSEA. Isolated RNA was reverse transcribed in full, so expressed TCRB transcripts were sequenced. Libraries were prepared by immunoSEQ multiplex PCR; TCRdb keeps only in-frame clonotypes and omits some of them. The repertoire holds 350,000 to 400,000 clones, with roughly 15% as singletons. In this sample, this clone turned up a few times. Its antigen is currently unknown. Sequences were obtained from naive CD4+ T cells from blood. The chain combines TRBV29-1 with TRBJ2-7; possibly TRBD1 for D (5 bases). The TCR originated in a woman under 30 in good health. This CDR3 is CSVHLGAYEQYF. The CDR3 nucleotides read TGCAGCGTCCATCTAGGGGCCTACGAGCAGTACTTC.